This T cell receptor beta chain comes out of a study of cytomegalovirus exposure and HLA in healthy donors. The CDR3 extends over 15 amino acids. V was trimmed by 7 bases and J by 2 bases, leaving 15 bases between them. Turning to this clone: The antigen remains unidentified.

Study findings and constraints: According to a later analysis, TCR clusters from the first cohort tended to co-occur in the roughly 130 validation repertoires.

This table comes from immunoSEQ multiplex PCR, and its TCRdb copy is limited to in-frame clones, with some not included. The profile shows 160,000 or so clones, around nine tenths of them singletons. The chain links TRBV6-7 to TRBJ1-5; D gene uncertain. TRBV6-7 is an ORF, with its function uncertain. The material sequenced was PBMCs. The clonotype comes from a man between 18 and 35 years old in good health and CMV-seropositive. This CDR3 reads CASIWRRSRNQPQHF. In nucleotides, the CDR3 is TGTGCCAGCATTTGGAGACGTTCCCGCAATCAGCCCCAGCATTTT.